A single T cell receptor beta chain is shown here with its context. This sample is part of a study of control samples from healthy donors and cancer patients. This CDR3 has 12 residues. Germline CDR1 and CDR2: SGHRS and YFSETQ. V shed 3 bases, J shed 10 bases, and the junction held 1 base outside the gene matches. TCRdb's table, derived via immunoSEQ multiplex PCR, lists solely in-frame clones and lacks some. The sample records 90,000 to 100,000 clones, about four fifths being singletons. The sample was blood. This clonotype originated in a woman in her twenties or thirties in good health. The chain employs TRBV5-1 and TRBJ2-1; 10 positions match TRBD1. The CDR3 is CASSSTGGEQFF. The CDR3 DNA reads as TGCGCCAGCAGCTCGACAGGGGGCGAGCAGTTCTTC.